The 25 T cell receptor beta chains below all came from one sample that was sequenced in a study of CD8 T cells in ankylosing spondylitis. Regarding the study as a whole: A TCR beta motif of eight highly homologous variants appeared characteristic of ankylosing spondylitis blood.

These receptors have no known antigen. Each CDR3 protein gets one entry after TCRdb re-called the 5' RACE reads with MiXCR. The sample has around 440,000 distinct CDR3 sequences; 17% are singletons. What was sequenced was blood, either unsorted or a sorted T cell fraction (not recorded which). The receptors originated from a male donor with ankylosing spondylitis.

The chain is built from TRBV15 and TRBJ1-1; D remains unclear. CDR1 and CDR2 from the germline V gene are LNHNV and YYDKDF (reference sequence). Trimming removed 2 bases from V and 1 base from J, with 8 bases in between. The length of the CDR3 is 14 residues. CDR3 bases: TGTGCCACCAGCAGAAAGACCCAGAACACTGAAGCTTTCTTT. Translated: CATSRKTQNTEAFF.

J is TRBJ2-2 and V is TRBV27, with 10 bases that match TRBD2. Germline V lookup: CDR1 MNHEY, CDR2 SMNVEV (reference sequence). V lost 7 bases and J lost 5; bases outside the gene matches: 7. This CDR3 spans 15 amino acids. The CDR3 is CASMRLAGATGELFF. CDR3 DNA sequence: TGTGCCAGCATGCGTCTAGCGGGAGCAACCGGGGAGCTGTTTTTT.

This clonotype turned up a few times. V and J are TRBV27 and TRBJ1-6; 7 nucleotides align to TRBD1. CDR3 length: 15 residues. The V gene's germline CDR1 is MNHEY and CDR2 SMNVEV (reference sequence). Trimming removed 3 bases from V and 9 bases from J; junction bases left unmatched: 8. This CDR3 is CASSFSGTVPSPLHF. CDR3 nucleotides: TGTGCCAGCAGTTTCTCCGGGACAGTTCCTTCACCCCTCCACTTT.

This clonotype occurred a few times. The rearrangement links TRBV9 to TRBJ1-2; D is perhaps TRBD1 (6 bases). The CDR3 loop spans 15 amino acids. CDR1 is SGDLS, CDR2 YYNGEE, per germline. Trimming cost V 0 bases and J 2 bases, with 11 bases left between them. The chain's CDR3 is CASSVGTARNYGYTF. CDR3 DNA: TGTGCCAGCAGCGTAGGGACAGCCCGGAACTATGGCTACACCTTC. The full variable domain, in which reference TRBV9 and TRBJ1-2 provide the parts outside the CDR3, is DSGVTQTPKHLITATGQRVTLRCSPRSGDLSVYWYQQSLDQGLQFLIQYYNGEERAKGNILERFSAQQFPDLHSELNLSSLELGDSALYFCASSVGTARNYGYTFGSGTRLTVV.

This clonotype was counted between two and nine times. The gene calls are TRBV10-3 and TRBJ2-1, with D possibly TRBD1 on 5 matching bases. The V gene lost 8 bases and the J gene lost 4 bases, with 12 bases spanning the gap. Germline V lookup: CDR1 ENHRY, CDR2 SYGVKD. This CDR3 has 13 residues. For the CDR3, the DNA is TGTGCCATCTCGGACACAGGTTACAATGAGCAGTTCTTC. Translating it yields CAISDTGYNEQFF.

This clonotype came up many times. J is TRBJ2-2 and V is TRBV4-1, with TRBD1 matching 7 bases. The CDR3 runs to 15 residues. The germline V gene has CDR1 MGHRA and CDR2 YSYEKL. The V and J ends lost 1 base and 4 bases, in that order; junction bases with no gene match: 3. The chain's CDR3 is CASSQVGQSTGELFF. CDR3 in DNA: TGCGCCAGCAGCCAAGTGGGACAGAGCACCGGGGAGCTGTTTTTT.

This clonotype was recorded many times. The genes are TRBV27 and TRBJ1-5, with D perhaps matching TRBD1 (5 bases). The CDR3 runs 17 residues. The V end was cut by 2 bases, the J end by 5 bases, with 19 bases between. The V gene's germline CDR1 is MNHEY and CDR2 SMNVEV (reference sequence). The CDR3 sequence: CASSLRQGGASDQPQHF. The CDR3 DNA sequence: TGTGCCAGCAGTTTAAGGCAGGGAGGGGCGAGCGATCAGCCCCAGCATTTT.

This clonotype was seen more than once but under ten times. This chain links TRBV29-1 with TRBJ2-5, with TRBD2 identical over 14 bases. The V gene end was trimmed by 3 bases and the J gene end by 5 bases; junction bases not matched to a gene: 2. The germline CDR1 and CDR2 sequences are SQVTM and ANQGSEA. The length of the CDR3 is 14 residues. CDR3 amino acids: CSVDGTSGSETQYF. CDR3 DNA sequence: TGCAGCGTTGATGGGACTAGCGGGAGTGAGACCCAGTACTTC.

This clonotype was counted a few times. The gene calls are TRBV5-1 and TRBJ1-2; the D is unclear. Germline assignment: CDR1 SGHRS and CDR2 YFSETQ. The CDR3 totals 13 residues. V gave up 0 bases and J gave up 6 bases, with 9 bases separating them. The CDR3 protein is CASSLGSVDGYTF. The CDR3, as DNA: TGCGCCAGCAGCTTGGGCAGTGTGGATGGCTACACCTTC.

The gene calls are TRBV4-3 and TRBJ1-5, with D perhaps matching TRBD1 (5 bases). V was clipped by 1 base and J by 5 bases, with 9 bases between them. CDR1 LGHNA and CDR2 YSLEER come from the germline V gene. The CDR3 sequence is 14 residues long. The CDR3 DNA follows: TGCGCCAGCAGCCAAGTCGTAGGGGATCAGCCCCAGCATTTT. Its translation: CASSQVVGDQPQHF.

This clonotype showed up just a few times. The chain couples TRBV20-1 to TRBJ2-3; TRBD2 matches at 7 bases. Germline loops: CDR1 DFQATT, CDR2 SNEGSKA (reference sequence). V gave up 6 bases and J gave up 8 bases; unmatched junction bases: 8. The CDR3 totals 12 residues. The CDR3 DNA reads as TGCAGTGCCGTCCGGGAGGAGGCTACGCAGTATTTT. Translated, it gives CSAVREEATQYF.

This clonotype was counted a few times. The chain recombines TRBV5-1 with TRBJ1-1; 8 bases match TRBD1. V shed 4 bases, J shed 3 bases, and the junction held 5 bases outside the gene matches. Germline CDR1 reads SGHRS; CDR2 reads YFSETQ. The CDR3 is 14 amino acids. The CDR3 spells CASSTGGGDTEAFF. The CDR3 DNA sequence: TGCGCCAGCAGCACAGGGGGAGGGGACACTGAAGCTTTCTTT.

CDR3 loop: CASSLPPSGSSEQYF. The CDR3 DNA reads as TGTGCCAGCAGCTTACCCCCCAGCGGGAGCTCCGAGCAGTACTTC. The chain links TRBV7-2 to TRBJ2-7, with 8 bases lining up with TRBD2. CDR3 length equals 15 residues. Per the germline V gene, CDR1 is SGHTA and CDR2 is FQGNSA. After removal of 2 bases from V and 6 bases from J, the junction contained 9 bases not matched to a gene.

This clonotype appeared a few times. V and J are TRBV24-1 and TRBJ2-2; 12 bases match TRBD2. Germline loops: CDR1 KGHDR, CDR2 SFDVKD. J lost 4 bases, V lost 5 bases, and 7 bases had no gene match. This CDR3 has 17 residues. The CDR3 nucleotides read TGTGCCACCAGTGGTCTAGCGGGAGGGCCGGGCACCGGGGAGCTGTTTTTT. Protein product: CATSGLAGGPGTGELFF.

The genes are TRBV5-4 and TRBJ2-5; 14 bases fit TRBD2. Looked up from germline, CDR1 is SGHNT and CDR2 is YYREEE (reference sequence). The CDR3 has 16 residues. With 4 bases clipped from V and 6 bases from J, the junction kept 8 bases outside the gene matches. The CDR3 spells CASSPAGTSGGKTQYF. Written as DNA, the CDR3 is TGTGCCAGCAGCCCAGCCGGGACTAGCGGGGGAAAGACCCAGTACTTC.

The V and J genes are TRBV6-2 or TRBV6-3 and TRBJ2-5, with 10 bases identical to TRBD2. The V gene end was trimmed by 6 bases and the J gene end by 7 bases; junction bases not matched to a gene: 17. This CDR3 comprises 17 residues. The germline V gene encodes CDR1 MNHEY and CDR2 SVGEGT. The CDR3 is CASRPAKTGTSDGTQYF. The CDR3 bases are TGTGCCAGCAGACCCGCCAAGACCGGGACTAGCGACGGGACCCAGTACTTC.

The chain joins TRBV15 to TRBJ1-2, with 9 bases matching TRBD1. The V gene's germline CDR1 is LNHNV and CDR2 YYDKDF (reference sequence). J was trimmed by 8 bases and V by 4 bases; bases with no gene match: 8. The CDR3 contains 14 residues. CDR3 sequence (DNA): TGTGCCACCAGCACGACACAGGGGGCGGGGGGCTACACCTTC. Protein product: CATSTTQGAGGYTF.

This clonotype was counted a few times. The chain uses TRBV2 and TRBJ2-7, with D hard to call. Germline CDR1 SNHLY, CDR2 FYNNEI. Trimming left V 1 base short and J 0 bases short, with 7 bases between. CDR3 length equals 14 residues. DNA for the CDR3: TGTGCCAGCAGTGAAGGGACGAGCTCCTACGAGCAGTACTTC. Residues: CASSEGTSSYEQYF. The variable domain in full, completed from reference TRBV2 and TRBJ2-7, reads EPEVTQTPSHQVTQMGQEVILRCVPISNHLYFYWYRQILGQKVEFLVSFYNNEISEKSEIFDDQFSVERPDGSNFTLKIRSTKLEDSAMYFCASSEGTSSYEQYFGPGTRLTVT.

This clonotype has just a few counts. V gene TRBV7-8 combines with J gene TRBJ1-1; 7 bases agree with TRBD1. V lost 5 bases, J lost 2 bases, and 8 bases stayed unmatched. Germline CDR1 reads SGHVS; CDR2 reads FQNEAQ. The CDR3 has 15 amino acids. The CDR3 protein is CASSPRDRPNTEAFF. The CDR3 DNA sequence: TGTGCCAGCAGCCCACGGGACAGACCAAACACTGAAGCTTTCTTT.

This clonotype was counted between two and nine times. The chain uses TRBV6-2 or TRBV6-3 and TRBJ1-2; the D is unclear. The ends were cut back, 7 bases at V and 1 base at J, with 19 bases in the middle. This CDR3 region has 16 residues. The germline V gene has CDR1 MNHEY and CDR2 SVGEGT. The CDR3 DNA follows: TGTGCCAGCACCCCGGCCACCTCTCGAGATAACTATGGCTACACCTTC. Amino acid sequence: CASTPATSRDNYGYTF.

This clonotype was recorded many times. This chain uses TRBV24-1 with TRBJ2-5; 7 bases align to TRBD1. The CDR3 contains 16 residues. Germline V gene data show CDR1 as KGHDR and CDR2 as SFDVKD. J gave up 3 bases and V 4 bases, and 10 bases lay outside the gene matches. As DNA, the CDR3 is TGTGCCACCAGTGAGACGACAGGGCCTAGAGAAGAGACCCAGTACTTC. It specifies CATSETTGPREETQYF.

V and J are TRBV20-1 and TRBJ2-2; 8 positions agree with TRBD2. Germline CDR1 is DFQATT and CDR2 is SNEGSKA (reference sequence). Trimming at V came to 1 base and at J to 5 bases, leaving 9 bases not matched to a gene. This CDR3 spans 16 amino acids. The CDR3 DNA follows: TGCAGTGCTAGAGGGGCAGCGGGAGTGAAAACCGGGGAGCTGTTTTTT. It encodes CSARGAAGVKTGELFF.

This clonotype was recorded at least ten times. The V gene is TRBV29-1, the J gene TRBJ2-7, with D possibly being TRBD1 or TRBD2 (5 bases each). The CDR3 contains 15 residues. Germline CDR1 and CDR2: SQVTM and ANQGSEA. V lost 0 bases to trimming and J lost 2 bases, with 14 bases between them. The CDR3: CSVEDGQRGTYEQYF. CDR3 nucleotide sequence: TGCAGCGTTGAAGACGGGCAGAGGGGAACCTACGAGCAGTACTTC.

This clonotype was detected only a few times. This chain joins TRBV28 and TRBJ2-6; D ambiguous. V was trimmed by 1 base and J by 3 bases, leaving 1 base between them. Germline V gene sequence: CDR1 MDHEN, CDR2 SYDVKM. This CDR3 contains 13 residues. CDR3 sequence: CASSLFGANVLTF. In nucleotides, the CDR3 is TGTGCCAGCAGTTTATTTGGGGCCAACGTCCTGACTTTC.

In its sample, this clonotype was seen a few times. The J gene is TRBJ1-5, the V gene TRBV6-1; D unclear. The CDR3 length is 15 residues. The V end lost 4 bases, the J end lost 0 bases, and 10 bases lay between the germline ends. The germline CDR1 and CDR2 sequences are MNHNS and SASEGT. The CDR3 reads CASSARGYSNQPQHF. The CDR3 DNA sequence: TGTGCCAGCAGTGCCCGGGGATATAGCAATCAGCCCCAGCATTTT.